The 26 T cell receptor beta chains listed next were all sequenced from one sample in a study of cytomegalovirus exposure and HLA in healthy donors (TCRdb year 2017). The method behind the library was the immunoSEQ multiplex PCR assay. A mixture of 60 forward primers for TCR Vbeta segments and 13 reverse primers for TCR Jbeta segments was used in the multiplex PCR. What TCRdb holds here is the immuneACCESS table cut down to in-frame rearrangements. Part of the clones is not present; checked against another copy, under half of the missing clones reflect an unresolved V gene, and the others are unexplained. The sample has some 120,000 clones on record, roughly 9.9% of them singletons. Over 2.5% of the sample is taken by the ten largest. The sequencing input was PBMCs. The receptors shown here come from a man aged 25-45 years in good health and CMV-seronegative.

This clone showed up just a few times. The chain links TRBV30 to TRBJ2-1; the match to TRBD1 covers 9 bases. This CDR3 spans 15 amino acids. Germline loops: CDR1 GTSNPN, CDR2 SVGIG (reference sequence). V gave up 3 bases and J gave up 3 bases; unmatched junction bases: 6. CDR3 bases: TGTGCCTGGAGGGCGACAGGGGGGAGCTACAATGAGCAGTTCTTC. Translation gives CAWRATGGSYNEQFF.

J is TRBJ2-1 and V is TRBV5-6; 9 bases line up with TRBD2. V dropped 5 bases and J dropped 9; count of bases not matched to a gene: 12. In germline, CDR1 is SGHDT, CDR2 YYEEEE. The CDR3 runs 15 residues. This CDR3 is CASRIRGRGGAEQFF. CDR3 sequence (DNA): TGTGCCAGCAGGATAAGGGGGCGGGGGGGCGCTGAGCAGTTCTTC. Supplemented by reference TRBV5-6 and TRBJ2-1, the full variable domain reads DAGVTQSPTHLIKTRGQQVTLRCSPKSGHDTVSWYQQALGQGPQFIFQYYEEEERQRGNFPDRFSGHQFPNYSSELNVNALLLGDSALYLCASRIRGRGGAEQFFGPGTRLTVL.

This clone was counted only a few times. The chain carries TRBV7-9 and TRBJ2-2, with a tentative D call TRBD2 (5 bases). This CDR3 spans 14 amino acids. V was pared by 5 bases and J by 0 bases, with 7 bases between. Germline V gives CDR1 SEHNR, CDR2 FQNEAQ (reference sequence). CDR3 nucleotide sequence: TGTGCCAGCAGCACGGACTCGAACACCGGGGAGCTGTTTTTT. Translating gives CASSTDSNTGELFF.

This sequence joins TRBV28 and TRBJ2-7; 10 positions agree with TRBD1. J was trimmed by 6 bases and V by 10 bases; bases with no gene match: 12. Germline V lookup: CDR1 MDHEN, CDR2 SYDVKM. The CDR3 runs to 14 residues. CDR3 region: CATETGTGAFEQYF. The CDR3 nucleotides are TGTGCCACCGAGACTGGGACAGGGGCGTTCGAGCAGTACTTC.

This clone has more than one count but fewer than ten. J is TRBJ2-5 and V is TRBV4-1; 8 bases map to TRBD2. The CDR3 consists of 13 residues. The germline V gene has CDR1 MGHRA and CDR2 YSYEKL. V dropped 5 bases and J dropped 7; count of bases not matched to a gene: 6. The chain's CDR3 is CASSRLASATQYF. CDR3 sequence (DNA): TGCGCCAGCAGCAGACTAGCGTCGGCGACCCAGTACTTC.

The genes are TRBV7-3 and TRBJ2-6; D is uncertain. Trimming removed 5 bases at V and 0 bases at J, with 5 bases between. The length of the CDR3 is 14 residues. Germline loops: CDR1 SGHTA, CDR2 FQGTGA. This chain's CDR3 is CASSTSSGANVLTF. DNA for the CDR3: TGTGCCAGCAGCACAAGCTCTGGGGCCAACGTCCTGACTTTC.

This chain uses TRBV5-6 with TRBJ2-7; D unresolved. Germline loops: CDR1 SGHDT, CDR2 YYEEEE. The CDR3 is 13 amino acids. V was cut by 0 bases and J by 5 bases, with 9 bases left in between. The CDR3 DNA follows: TGTGCCAGCAGCTTGGACAGATTAGACGAGCAGTACTTC. It yields the protein CASSLDRLDEQYF.

This clone was counted between two and nine times. The chain employs TRBV30 and TRBJ1-2; possible D gene TRBD1, 6 bases. From germline, CDR1 is GTSNPN and CDR2 SVGIG (reference sequence). The CDR3 contains 12 residues. V gave up 5 bases and J gave up 8 bases, with 15 bases separating them. CDR3 sequence reads: CAWEGVLRGYTF. The DNA for the CDR3 is TGTGCCTGGGAGGGGGTTTTAAGGGGCTACACCTTC.

This clone was seen a handful of times. The genes are TRBV4-1 and TRBJ2-3; 7 bases map to TRBD2. Germline CDR1 and CDR2: MGHRA and YSYEKL. J was trimmed by 2 bases and V by 0 bases; bases with no gene match: 5. The length of the CDR3 is 16 residues. The CDR3: CASSQEGAGVTDTQYF. As DNA, the CDR3 is TGCGCCAGCAGCCAAGAAGGCGCGGGGGTCACAGATACGCAGTATTTT.

This clone has more than one count but fewer than ten. The CDR3 DNA follows: TGCGCCAGCAGCTTGCAGTACGAGCAGTACTTC. Amino acid sequence: CASSLQYEQYF. This chain uses TRBV5-1 with TRBJ2-7; D gene unclear. Trimming shortened V by 1 base and J by 4 bases, and 3 bases separated the two germline ends. In germline, CDR1 is SGHRS, CDR2 YFSETQ. The CDR3 is 11 residues long.

V and J are TRBV18 and TRBJ1-1, with 7 bases aligning to TRBD1. The CDR3 covers 17 residues. V lost 1 base, J lost 5 bases, and 13 bases stayed unmatched. Germline V lookup: CDR1 KGHSH, CDR2 LQKENI. CDR3 amino acids: CASSPRVSDTGVTEAFF. The CDR3 DNA sequence: TGTGCCAGCTCACCACGGGTCAGCGACACAGGGGTTACTGAAGCTTTCTTT.

As regards this clone: Other DNA sequences in the same sample also yield this CDR3. The rearrangement uses TRBV7-9 and TRBJ2-2, with TRBD2 matching 9 bases. Germline-derived CDR1 and CDR2 are SEHNR and FQNEAQ (reference sequence). With 1 base clipped from V and 5 bases from J, the junction kept 5 bases outside the gene matches. This CDR3 comprises 16 residues. The CDR3 sequence is CASSLGGGVQTGELFF. For the CDR3, the DNA is TGTGCCAGCAGCTTAGGCGGGGGGGTCCAGACCGGGGAGCTGTTTTTT.

This rearrangement joins TRBV11-3 to TRBJ1-1; unclear D gene. The CDR3 has 12 residues. Trimming removed 0 bases at V and 6 bases at J, with 5 bases between. From germline, CDR1 is SGHNT and CDR2 YENEEA. DNA for the CDR3: TGTGCCAGCAGCTTAGATCGGGCTGAAGCTTTCTTT. The encoded protein is CASSLDRAEAFF. The whole variable domain, remainder taken from reference TRBV11-3 and TRBJ1-1, is EAGVVQSPRYKIIEKKQPVAFWCNPISGHNTLYWYLQNLGQGPELLIRYENEEAVDDSQLPKDRFSAERLKGVDSTLKIQPAELGDSAVYLCASSLDRAEAFFGQGTRLTVV.

This clone has only a few counts. The chain employs TRBV5-4 and TRBJ2-3; TRBD2 matches 9 bases. The V and J ends lost 0 bases and 7 bases, in that order; junction bases with no gene match: 6. CDR1 is SGHNT, CDR2 YYREEE, per germline (reference sequence). The CDR3 totals 15 residues. CDR3 loop: CASSLAATSGYTQYF. CDR3 DNA: TGTGCCAGCAGCTTGGCGGCGACTAGCGGTTATACGCAGTATTTT.

The V call is TRBV28, the J call TRBJ2-7, with D possibly matching TRBD1 (6 bases). Deletions cut 6 bases from V and 1 base from J, with 19 bases between. The germline CDR1 and CDR2 sequences are MDHEN and SYDVKM. CDR3 length: 16 amino acids. In DNA, the CDR3 is TGTGCCAGCAGCGTACCCGGACAGCAAACATCCTACGAGCAGTACTTC. Encoded protein: CASSVPGQQTSYEQYF.

This clone was detected only a few times. The V gene is TRBV27, the J gene TRBJ1-2; D call uncertain. CDR3 size: 15 residues. V shed 5 bases and J shed 5 bases, with 18 bases lying between them. The V gene's germline CDR1 is MNHEY and CDR2 SMNVEV (reference sequence). The CDR3 nucleotides read TGTGCCAGCAGTCCGCGGGTGTCAGGAGGTTATGGCTACACCTTC. It codes for CASSPRVSGGYGYTF.

A few counts support this clone. This chain connects TRBV5-6 to TRBJ2-1, with D hard to call. Germline CDR1 SGHDT, CDR2 YYEEEE. V was cut by 1 base and J by 1 base, with 6 bases left in between. CDR3 length: 14 residues. In nucleotides, the CDR3 is TGTGCCAGCAGCTTGTCAGTTTCCTACAATGAGCAGTTCTTC. It yields the protein CASSLSVSYNEQFF.

This clone was counted only a few times. This chain uses TRBV5-1 with TRBJ2-3; possibly TRBD2 for D (6 bases). This CDR3 comprises 15 residues. Germline lookup yields CDR1 SGHRS and CDR2 YFSETQ. With 0 bases removed from V and 1 base from J, the gap between germline ends came to 9 bases. The CDR3 bases are TGCGCCAGCAGCTTGGCGGAGGGTGGCACAGATACGCAGTATTTT. Protein sequence: CASSLAEGGTDTQYF.

V and J are TRBV19 and TRBJ2-7; TRBD1 agrees at 9 bases. V lost 4 bases and J lost 2; bases outside the gene matches: 3. This CDR3 has 14 amino acids. Looked up from germline, CDR1 is LNHDA and CDR2 is SQIVND (reference sequence). CDR3 nucleotides: TGTGCCAGTAGTAGTTGGGACAGGGCCTACGAGCAGTACTTC. This encodes CASSSWDRAYEQYF.

This clone was recorded a few times. CDR3 residues: CASSLLSSYNEQFF. As DNA, the CDR3 is TGTGCCAGCAGTTTACTAAGCTCCTACAATGAGCAGTTCTTC. This chain connects TRBV27 to TRBJ2-1; no reliable D call. This CDR3 comprises 14 residues. Germline V lookup: CDR1 MNHEY, CDR2 SMNVEV (reference sequence). V lost 2 bases to trimming and J lost 0 bases, with 5 bases between them.

The V gene is TRBV29-1, the J gene TRBJ2-7; D perhaps matches TRBD1 (6 bases). The V gene lost 5 bases and the J gene lost 1 base, with 15 bases spanning the gap. Germline CDR1 and CDR2: SQVTM and ANQGSEA. The CDR3 runs to 14 residues. The CDR3: CSVRKQGISYEQYF. CDR3 nucleotides: TGCAGCGTTCGTAAACAGGGTATATCCTACGAGCAGTACTTC.

This clone was seen more than once but under ten times. The rearrangement uses TRBV12-5 and TRBJ2-3, with 7 nucleotides matching TRBD2. The CDR3 is 14 amino acids. Germline CDR1 is LGHNT and CDR2 is FRNRAP. Trimming at V came to 5 bases and at J to 3 bases, leaving 5 bases not matched to a gene. CDR3 amino acids: CASGPPGGTDTQYF. CDR3 nucleotides: TGTGCTAGTGGTCCCCCCGGGGGGACAGATACGCAGTATTTT.

The gene calls are TRBV9 and TRBJ2-7; TRBD1 might be the D (5 bases). The CDR3 is made up of 15 amino acids. The germline CDR1 and CDR2 sequences are SGDLS and YYNGEE. Between the trimmed V and J ends, which lost 0 bases and 6 bases, there was a span of 16 bases. The CDR3 here is CASSVGPEGALEQYF. CDR3 nucleotides: TGTGCCAGCAGCGTAGGGCCGGAAGGGGCCCTCGAGCAGTACTTC. Combining the CDR3 with reference TRBV9 and TRBJ2-7 gives the whole variable domain DSGVTQTPKHLITATGQRVTLRCSPRSGDLSVYWYQQSLDQGLQFLIQYYNGEERAKGNILERFSAQQFPDLHSELNLSSLELGDSALYFCASSVGPEGALEQYFGPGTRLTVT.

This clone was counted between two and nine times. The chain is built from TRBV6-1 and TRBJ1-5; unclear D gene. Trimming took 2 bases from V and 7 from J, leaving 18 bases between them. Germline CDR1 MNHNS, CDR2 SASEGT. The CDR3 extends over 16 amino acids. The CDR3 nucleotides read TGTGCCAGCAGTGAACAGGCCAGGCTCGCAGTCCAGCCCCAGCATTTT. Translated: CASSEQARLAVQPQHF.

The V and J genes are TRBV5-6 and TRBJ1-2, with D hard to call. This CDR3 has 12 residues. Germline values: CDR1 SGHDT, CDR2 YYEEEE. V gave up 0 bases and J gave up 4 bases, with 4 bases separating them. The CDR3 nucleotides are TGTGCCAGCAGCTTGGTCAGCTATGGCTACACCTTC. Translation: CASSLVSYGYTF.

Written as DNA, the CDR3 is TGTGCCAGCAGTTTACTAGGTAATAGCAATCAGCCCCAGCATTTT. This codes for CASSLLGNSNQPQHF. The chain recombines TRBV27 with TRBJ1-5; no reliable D call. This CDR3 has 15 amino acids. Germline V gene data show CDR1 as MNHEY and CDR2 as SMNVEV (reference sequence). Trimming took off 2 bases at V and 0 bases at J, with 8 bases between the two ends.